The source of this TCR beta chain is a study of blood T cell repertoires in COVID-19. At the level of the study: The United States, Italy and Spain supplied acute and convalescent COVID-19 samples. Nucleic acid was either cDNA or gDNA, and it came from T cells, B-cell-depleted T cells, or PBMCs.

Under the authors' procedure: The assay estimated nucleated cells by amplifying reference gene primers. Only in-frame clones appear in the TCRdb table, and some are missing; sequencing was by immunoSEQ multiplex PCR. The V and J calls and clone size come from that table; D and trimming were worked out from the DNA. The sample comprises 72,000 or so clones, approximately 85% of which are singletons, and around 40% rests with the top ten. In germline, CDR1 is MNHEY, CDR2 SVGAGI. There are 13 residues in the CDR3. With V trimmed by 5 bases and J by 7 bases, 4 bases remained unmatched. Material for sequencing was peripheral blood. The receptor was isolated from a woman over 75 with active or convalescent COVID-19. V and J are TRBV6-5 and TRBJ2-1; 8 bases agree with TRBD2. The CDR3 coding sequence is TGTGCCAGCAGTCTCGGGGGGGCTAATGAGCAGTTCTTC. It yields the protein CASSLGGANEQFF.